This TCR beta chain was captured in a study of early stage breast cancer tumors. Study overall: About 70% of the 16 invasive tumors were ER+, PR+ and HER2-.

The CDR3 has 11 residues. The germline V gene encodes CDR1 MNHEY and CDR2 SVGAGI. The V and J ends lost 8 bases and 7 bases respectively, with 11 bases between them. Using immunoSEQ multiplex PCR, the repertoire was profiled, and TCRdb retains in-frame clones only, with some absent. The sample contains about 36,000 clones, less than 80% of which appear only once. Study-wide results and limits: Blood repertoires resembled normal breast more than tumor. Compared with adjacent normal breast, tumors showed about 2.5-fold denser, more clonal T cells. Commonly generated sequences made up most enriched TCRB sequences shared between patients.

Remarks on this clone: No antigen is known for it.

Sequencing was performed on blood. This receptor was taken from a person between 55 and 69 years old with breast cancer. The genes are TRBV6-5 and TRBJ1-2, with a weak D call TRBD1 (5 bases). CDR3 amino acids: CASGAGLGYTF. CDR3 nucleotide sequence: TGTGCCAGCGGGGCGGGGCTTGGCTACACCTTC.